This T cell receptor beta chain was obtained from a study of blood T cells in healthy people across ages. For the second PCR, which ran for 7 to 11 cycles, a sample-barcoded 5' primer and a J-beta primer mix were used. MiXCR, applied by TCRdb to the 5' RACE reads, yields one record per CDR3 protein. The sample gives 1.5 million or so distinct CDR3 sequences, 35% to 45% of which show up once; less than 8% is in the top ten. Trimming cost V 9 bases and J 2 bases; bases outside gene matches: 6. CDR3 length: 13 amino acids. CDR1 and CDR2 (germline): MDHEN, SYDVKM. This chain uses TRBV28 with TRBJ2-7, with 8 bases matching TRBD1. The sample taken for sequencing was blood. The source is a woman under 30 in good health. CDR3 region: CARRDRCTYEQYF. The CDR3 region has the DNA TGTGCCAGGAGGGACAGGTGCACCTACGAGCAGTACTTC.